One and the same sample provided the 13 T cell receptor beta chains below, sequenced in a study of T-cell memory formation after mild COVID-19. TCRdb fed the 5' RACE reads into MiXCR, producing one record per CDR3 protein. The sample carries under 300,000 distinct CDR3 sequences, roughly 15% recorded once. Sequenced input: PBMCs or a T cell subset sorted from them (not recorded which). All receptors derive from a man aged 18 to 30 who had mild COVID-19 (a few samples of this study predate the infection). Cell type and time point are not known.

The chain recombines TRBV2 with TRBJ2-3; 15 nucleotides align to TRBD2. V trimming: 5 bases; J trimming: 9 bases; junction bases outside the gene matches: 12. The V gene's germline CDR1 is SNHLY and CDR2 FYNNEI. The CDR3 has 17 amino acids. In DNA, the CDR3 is TGTGCCAGCAGTCTGATCGGACTAGCGGGGGGGACGAAAACGCAGTATTTT. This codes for CASSLIGLAGGTKTQYF.

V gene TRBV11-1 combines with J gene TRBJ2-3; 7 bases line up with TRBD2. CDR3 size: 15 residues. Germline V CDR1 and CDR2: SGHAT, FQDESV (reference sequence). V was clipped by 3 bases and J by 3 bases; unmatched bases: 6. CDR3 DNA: TGTGCCAGCAGCTTTAGAGGAGCGGGGACAGATACGCAGTATTTT. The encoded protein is CASSFRGAGTDTQYF.

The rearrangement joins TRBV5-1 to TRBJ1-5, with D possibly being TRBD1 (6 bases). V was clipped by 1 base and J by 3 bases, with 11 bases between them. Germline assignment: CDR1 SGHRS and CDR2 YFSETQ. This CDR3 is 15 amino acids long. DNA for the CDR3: TGCGCCAGCAGCTTGTGGGGGGCTCACAATCAGCCCCAGCATTTT. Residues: CASSLWGAHNQPQHF. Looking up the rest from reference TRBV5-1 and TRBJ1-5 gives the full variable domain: KAGVTQTPRYLIKTRGQQVTLSCSPISGHRSVSWYQQTPGQGLQFLFEYFSETQRNKGNFPGRFSGRQFSNSRSEMNVSTLELGDSALYLCASSLWGAHNQPQHFGDGTRLSIL.

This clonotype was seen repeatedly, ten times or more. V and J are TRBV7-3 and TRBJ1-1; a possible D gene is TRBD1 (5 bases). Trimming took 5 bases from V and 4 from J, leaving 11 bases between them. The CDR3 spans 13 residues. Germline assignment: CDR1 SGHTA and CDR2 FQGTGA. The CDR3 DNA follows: TGTGCCAGCAGCCCAGGGTGGGGCACTGAAGCTTTCTTT. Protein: CASSPGWGTEAFF. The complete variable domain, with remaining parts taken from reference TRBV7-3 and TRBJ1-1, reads GAGVSQTPSNKVTEKGKYVELRCDPISGHTALYWYRQSLGQGPEFLIYFQGTGAADDSGLPNDRFFAVRPEGSVSTLKIQRTERGDSAVYLCASSPGWGTEAFFGQGTRLTVV.

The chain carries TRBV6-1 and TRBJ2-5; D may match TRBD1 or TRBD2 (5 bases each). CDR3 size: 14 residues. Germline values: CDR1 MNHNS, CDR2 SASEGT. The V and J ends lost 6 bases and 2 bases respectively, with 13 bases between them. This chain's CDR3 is CASSAGTIQETQYF. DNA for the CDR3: TGTGCCAGCAGCGCTGGGACCATACAAGAGACCCAGTACTTC.

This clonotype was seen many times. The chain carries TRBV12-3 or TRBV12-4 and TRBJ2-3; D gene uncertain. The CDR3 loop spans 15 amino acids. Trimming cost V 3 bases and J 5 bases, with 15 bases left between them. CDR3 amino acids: CASSFNPRTLDTQYF. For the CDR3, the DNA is TGTGCCAGCAGTTTTAATCCTAGGACGTTAGATACGCAGTATTTT.

CDR3 sequence (DNA): TGCAGTGCTAGAGGACTCGGCACAGATACGCAGTATTTT. Protein sequence: CSARGLGTDTQYF. The chain combines TRBV20-1 with TRBJ2-3; the D is unclear. Trimming left V 1 base short and J 1 base short, with 6 bases between. The V gene's germline CDR1 is DFQATT and CDR2 SNEGSKA (reference sequence). This CDR3 spans 13 amino acids.

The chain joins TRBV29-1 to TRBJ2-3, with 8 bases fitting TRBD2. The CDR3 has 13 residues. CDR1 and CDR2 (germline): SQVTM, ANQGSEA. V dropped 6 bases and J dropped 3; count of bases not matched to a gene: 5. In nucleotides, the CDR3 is TGCAGCGTCTCCGGGACTAGTACAGATACGCAGTATTTT. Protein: CSVSGTSTDTQYF.

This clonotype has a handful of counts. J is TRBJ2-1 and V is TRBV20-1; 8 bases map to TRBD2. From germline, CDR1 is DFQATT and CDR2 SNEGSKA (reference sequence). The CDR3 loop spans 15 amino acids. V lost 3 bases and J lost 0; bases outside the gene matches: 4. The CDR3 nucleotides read TGCAGTGCTAGTTCGGGGGGGAGCTCCTACAATGAGCAGTTCTTC. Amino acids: CSASSGGSSYNEQFF.

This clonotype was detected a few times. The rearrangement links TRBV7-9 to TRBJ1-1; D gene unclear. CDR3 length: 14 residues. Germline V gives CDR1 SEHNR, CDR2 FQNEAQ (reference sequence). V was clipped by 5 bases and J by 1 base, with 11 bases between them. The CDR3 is CASSTRASNTEAFF. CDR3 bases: TGTGCCAGCAGCACCCGGGCCTCGAACACTGAAGCTTTCTTT.

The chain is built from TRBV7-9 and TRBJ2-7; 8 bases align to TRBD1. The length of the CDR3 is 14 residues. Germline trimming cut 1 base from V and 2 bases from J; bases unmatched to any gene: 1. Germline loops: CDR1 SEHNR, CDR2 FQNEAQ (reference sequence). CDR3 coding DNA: TGTGCCAGCAGCTTAGGGACAGGGCCCTACGAGCAGTACGTC. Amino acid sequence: CASSLGTGPYEQYV.

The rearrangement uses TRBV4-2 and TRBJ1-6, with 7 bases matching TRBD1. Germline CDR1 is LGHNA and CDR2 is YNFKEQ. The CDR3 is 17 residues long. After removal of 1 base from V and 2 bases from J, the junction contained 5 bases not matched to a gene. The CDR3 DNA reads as TGTGCCAGCAGCCAAGGGGGAGGGGGCGCCTATAATTCACCCCTCCACTTT. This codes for CASSQGGGGAYNSPLHF.

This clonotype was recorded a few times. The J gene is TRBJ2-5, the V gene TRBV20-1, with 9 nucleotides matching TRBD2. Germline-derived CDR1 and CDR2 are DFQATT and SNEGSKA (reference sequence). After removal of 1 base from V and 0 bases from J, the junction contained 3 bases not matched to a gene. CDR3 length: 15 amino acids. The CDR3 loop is CSARAPSGNQETQYF. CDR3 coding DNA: TGCAGTGCTAGAGCCCCTAGCGGGAACCAAGAGACCCAGTACTTC.